This T cell receptor beta chain was observed in a study of blood T cells in healthy people across ages. Study-wide points: Naive and antigen-experienced cells could not be conclusively compared, given unsorted PBMCs. Nothing was known about donor CMV status, and this possibly confounded expanded clonotype changes. Long-lived donors exceeded aged donors in naive CD4+ cells and diversity.

Sample-barcoded 5' priming and a J-beta primer mix drove a second PCR of 7 to 11 cycles. TCRdb called the 5' RACE reads again in MiXCR, with one record for every CDR3 protein. The table has about 1.6 million distinct CDR3 sequences, about 35% seen once. Points on this clonotype: What it binds is not known.

Sequencing used blood. This clonotype originated in a woman in her twenties or thirties in good health.

The CDR3 here is CASSFFGQGARDQPQHF. The CDR3 bases are TGTGCCAGCAGCTTCTTCGGGCAGGGGGCGCGGGATCAGCCCCAGCATTTT. This chain joins TRBV5-8 and TRBJ1-5, with TRBD1 matching 8 bases. The CDR3 is 17 amino acids. Germline V lookup: CDR1 SGHTS, CDR2 YDEGEE. The J segment lost 5 bases and the V segment lost 2 bases, leaving 12 bases of the junction unmatched.